The present entry profiles one T cell receptor (beta chain) with its context. The antigen is not known. Expressed TCRB transcripts were sequenced because the isolated RNA had all been reverse transcribed beforehand. Measured with immunoSEQ multiplex PCR; TCRdb has only the in-frame clones, and not every one. The table lists about 650,000 clones, roughly 12% of them singletons. This entry belongs to a study of beta chain features in type 1 diabetes. Study-wide results and caveats: People with Type 1 diabetes carried modestly yet significantly shorter TCRB CDR3s in all four CD4+ subsets. There was a possibility that cDNA sequencing over-represented cells with high TCR expression.

The CDR3 runs to 13 residues. V dropped 0 bases and J dropped 3 bases, with 6 bases sitting between them. Germline V gene sequence: CDR1 SGHRS, CDR2 YFSETQ. V usage is TRBV5-1 and J usage is TRBJ1-2; unclear D gene. The sequenced sample consisted of naive CD4+ T cells from blood. The clonotype comes from a man aged 25-45 years with type 1 diabetes. The chain's CDR3 is CASSLVVDYGYTF. Here the CDR3 DNA reads TGCGCCAGCAGCTTGGTAGTAGACTATGGCTACACCTTC.